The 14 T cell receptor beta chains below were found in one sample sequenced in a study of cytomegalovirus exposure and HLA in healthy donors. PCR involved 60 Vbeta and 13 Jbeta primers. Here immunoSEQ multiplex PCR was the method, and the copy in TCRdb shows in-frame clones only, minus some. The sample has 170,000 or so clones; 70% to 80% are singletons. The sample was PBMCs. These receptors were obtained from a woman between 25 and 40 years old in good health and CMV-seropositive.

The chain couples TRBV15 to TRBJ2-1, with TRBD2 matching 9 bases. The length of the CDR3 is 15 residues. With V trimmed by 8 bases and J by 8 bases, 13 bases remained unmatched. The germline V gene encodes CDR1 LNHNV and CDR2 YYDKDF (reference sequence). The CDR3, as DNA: TGTGCCACCGGCGGGAGGGGGAACCCCACAGATGAGCAGTTCTTC. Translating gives CATGGRGNPTDEQFF.

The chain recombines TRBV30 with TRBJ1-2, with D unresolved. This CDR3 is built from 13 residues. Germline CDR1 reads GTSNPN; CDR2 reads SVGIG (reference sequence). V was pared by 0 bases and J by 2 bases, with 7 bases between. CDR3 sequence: CAWSVDMNYGYTF. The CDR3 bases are TGTGCCTGGAGTGTAGACATGAACTATGGCTACACCTTC.

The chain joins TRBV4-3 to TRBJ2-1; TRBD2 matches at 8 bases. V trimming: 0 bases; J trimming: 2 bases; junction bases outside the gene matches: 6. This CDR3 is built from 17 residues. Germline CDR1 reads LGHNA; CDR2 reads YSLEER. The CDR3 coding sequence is TGCGCCAGCAGCCAAGACGGGGCTAGCGGGCCCTACAATGAGCAGTTCTTC. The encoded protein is CASSQDGASGPYNEQFF.

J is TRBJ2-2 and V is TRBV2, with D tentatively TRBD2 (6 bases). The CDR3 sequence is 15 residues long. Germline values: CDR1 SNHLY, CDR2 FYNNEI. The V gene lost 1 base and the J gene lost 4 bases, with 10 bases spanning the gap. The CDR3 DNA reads TGTGCCAGCAGTGAAGGGAGGGCAAGCACCGGGGAGCTGTTTTTT. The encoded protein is CASSEGRASTGELFF.

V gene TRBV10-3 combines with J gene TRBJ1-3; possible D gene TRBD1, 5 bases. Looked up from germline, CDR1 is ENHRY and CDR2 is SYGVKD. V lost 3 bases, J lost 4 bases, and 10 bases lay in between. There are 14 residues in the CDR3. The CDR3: CAISEQVGGNTIYF. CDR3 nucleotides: TGTGCCATCAGTGAACAGGTGGGAGGAAACACCATATATTTT.

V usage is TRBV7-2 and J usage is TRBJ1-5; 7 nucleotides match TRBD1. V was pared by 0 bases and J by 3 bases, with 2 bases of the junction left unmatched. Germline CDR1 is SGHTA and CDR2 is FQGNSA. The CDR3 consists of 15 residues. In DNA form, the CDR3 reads TGTGCCAGCAGCTTAGCGACAGGGCTCAATCAGCCCCAGCATTTT. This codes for CASSLATGLNQPQHF.

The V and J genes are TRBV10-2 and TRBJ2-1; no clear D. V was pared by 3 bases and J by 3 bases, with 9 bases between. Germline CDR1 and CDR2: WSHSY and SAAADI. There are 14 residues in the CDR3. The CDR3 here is CASSETGNYNEQFF. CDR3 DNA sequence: TGCGCCAGCAGTGAAACGGGTAACTACAATGAGCAGTTCTTC.

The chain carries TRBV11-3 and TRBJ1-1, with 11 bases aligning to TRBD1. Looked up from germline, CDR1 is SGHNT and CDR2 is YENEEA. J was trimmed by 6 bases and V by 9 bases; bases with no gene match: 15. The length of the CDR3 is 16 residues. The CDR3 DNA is TGTGCCAGTACATGGGACAGGGGGACAGAAGGTCCTGAAGCTTTCTTT. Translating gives CASTWDRGTEGPEAFF.

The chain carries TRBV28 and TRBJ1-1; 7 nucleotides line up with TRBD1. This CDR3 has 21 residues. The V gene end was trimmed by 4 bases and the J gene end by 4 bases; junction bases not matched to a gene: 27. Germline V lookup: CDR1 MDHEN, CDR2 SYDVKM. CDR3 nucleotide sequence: TGTGCCAGCAGTTCGTTCACTCCAGGGGGAGATTCACAGGGGAGAGGCACTGAAGCTTTCTTT. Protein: CASSSFTPGGDSQGRGTEAFF.

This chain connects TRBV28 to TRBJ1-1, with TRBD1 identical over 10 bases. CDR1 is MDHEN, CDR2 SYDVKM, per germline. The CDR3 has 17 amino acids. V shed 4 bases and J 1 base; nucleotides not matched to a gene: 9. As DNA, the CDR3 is TGTGCCAGCAGTTCCCCGGGACAGGGGCCAGCGAACACTGAAGCTTTCTTT. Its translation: CASSSPGQGPANTEAFF.

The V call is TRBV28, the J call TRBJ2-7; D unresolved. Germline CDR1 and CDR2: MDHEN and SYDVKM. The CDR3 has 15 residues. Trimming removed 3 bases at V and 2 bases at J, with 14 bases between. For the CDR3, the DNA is TGTGCCAGCAGTTTTGGCCCCTCCCCCCCCTACGAGCAGTACTTC. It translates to CASSFGPSPPYEQYF.

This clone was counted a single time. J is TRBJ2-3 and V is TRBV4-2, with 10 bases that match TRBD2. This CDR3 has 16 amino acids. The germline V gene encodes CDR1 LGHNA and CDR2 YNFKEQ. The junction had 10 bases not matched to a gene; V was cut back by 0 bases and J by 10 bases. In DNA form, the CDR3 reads TGTGCCAGCAGCCAAGAGGGAGCGGGAGGGCCGGGTGCGCAGTATTTT. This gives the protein CASSQEGAGGPGAQYF.

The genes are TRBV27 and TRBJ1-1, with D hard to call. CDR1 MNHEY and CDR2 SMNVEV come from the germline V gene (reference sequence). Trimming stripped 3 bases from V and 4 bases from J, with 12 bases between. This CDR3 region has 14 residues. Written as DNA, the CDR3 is TGTGCCAGCAGTTTTGAACGGGTGGGCACTGAAGCTTTCTTT. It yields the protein CASSFERVGTEAFF.

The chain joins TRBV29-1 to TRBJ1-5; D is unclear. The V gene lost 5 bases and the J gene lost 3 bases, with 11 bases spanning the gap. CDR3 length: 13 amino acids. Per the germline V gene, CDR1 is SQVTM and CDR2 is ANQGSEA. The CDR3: CSVLEGFNQPQHF. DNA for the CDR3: TGCAGCGTTCTGGAGGGTTTCAATCAGCCCCAGCATTTT.